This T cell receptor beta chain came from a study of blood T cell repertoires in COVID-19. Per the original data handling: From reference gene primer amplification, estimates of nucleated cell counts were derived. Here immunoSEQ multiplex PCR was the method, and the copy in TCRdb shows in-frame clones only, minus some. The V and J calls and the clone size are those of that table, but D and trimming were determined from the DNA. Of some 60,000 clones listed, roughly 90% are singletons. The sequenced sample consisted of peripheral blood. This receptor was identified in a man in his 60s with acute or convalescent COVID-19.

The CDR3 sequence is CASSRDTGVPTGELFF. CDR3 DNA: TGTGCCAGCTCACGGGATACAGGGGTCCCCACCGGGGAGCTGTTTTTT. The chain uses TRBV18 and TRBJ2-2, with 7 bases aligning to TRBD1. The CDR3 sequence is 16 residues long. Germline V gene sequence: CDR1 KGHSH, CDR2 LQKENI. After removal of 4 bases from V and 4 bases from J, the junction contained 9 bases not matched to a gene.